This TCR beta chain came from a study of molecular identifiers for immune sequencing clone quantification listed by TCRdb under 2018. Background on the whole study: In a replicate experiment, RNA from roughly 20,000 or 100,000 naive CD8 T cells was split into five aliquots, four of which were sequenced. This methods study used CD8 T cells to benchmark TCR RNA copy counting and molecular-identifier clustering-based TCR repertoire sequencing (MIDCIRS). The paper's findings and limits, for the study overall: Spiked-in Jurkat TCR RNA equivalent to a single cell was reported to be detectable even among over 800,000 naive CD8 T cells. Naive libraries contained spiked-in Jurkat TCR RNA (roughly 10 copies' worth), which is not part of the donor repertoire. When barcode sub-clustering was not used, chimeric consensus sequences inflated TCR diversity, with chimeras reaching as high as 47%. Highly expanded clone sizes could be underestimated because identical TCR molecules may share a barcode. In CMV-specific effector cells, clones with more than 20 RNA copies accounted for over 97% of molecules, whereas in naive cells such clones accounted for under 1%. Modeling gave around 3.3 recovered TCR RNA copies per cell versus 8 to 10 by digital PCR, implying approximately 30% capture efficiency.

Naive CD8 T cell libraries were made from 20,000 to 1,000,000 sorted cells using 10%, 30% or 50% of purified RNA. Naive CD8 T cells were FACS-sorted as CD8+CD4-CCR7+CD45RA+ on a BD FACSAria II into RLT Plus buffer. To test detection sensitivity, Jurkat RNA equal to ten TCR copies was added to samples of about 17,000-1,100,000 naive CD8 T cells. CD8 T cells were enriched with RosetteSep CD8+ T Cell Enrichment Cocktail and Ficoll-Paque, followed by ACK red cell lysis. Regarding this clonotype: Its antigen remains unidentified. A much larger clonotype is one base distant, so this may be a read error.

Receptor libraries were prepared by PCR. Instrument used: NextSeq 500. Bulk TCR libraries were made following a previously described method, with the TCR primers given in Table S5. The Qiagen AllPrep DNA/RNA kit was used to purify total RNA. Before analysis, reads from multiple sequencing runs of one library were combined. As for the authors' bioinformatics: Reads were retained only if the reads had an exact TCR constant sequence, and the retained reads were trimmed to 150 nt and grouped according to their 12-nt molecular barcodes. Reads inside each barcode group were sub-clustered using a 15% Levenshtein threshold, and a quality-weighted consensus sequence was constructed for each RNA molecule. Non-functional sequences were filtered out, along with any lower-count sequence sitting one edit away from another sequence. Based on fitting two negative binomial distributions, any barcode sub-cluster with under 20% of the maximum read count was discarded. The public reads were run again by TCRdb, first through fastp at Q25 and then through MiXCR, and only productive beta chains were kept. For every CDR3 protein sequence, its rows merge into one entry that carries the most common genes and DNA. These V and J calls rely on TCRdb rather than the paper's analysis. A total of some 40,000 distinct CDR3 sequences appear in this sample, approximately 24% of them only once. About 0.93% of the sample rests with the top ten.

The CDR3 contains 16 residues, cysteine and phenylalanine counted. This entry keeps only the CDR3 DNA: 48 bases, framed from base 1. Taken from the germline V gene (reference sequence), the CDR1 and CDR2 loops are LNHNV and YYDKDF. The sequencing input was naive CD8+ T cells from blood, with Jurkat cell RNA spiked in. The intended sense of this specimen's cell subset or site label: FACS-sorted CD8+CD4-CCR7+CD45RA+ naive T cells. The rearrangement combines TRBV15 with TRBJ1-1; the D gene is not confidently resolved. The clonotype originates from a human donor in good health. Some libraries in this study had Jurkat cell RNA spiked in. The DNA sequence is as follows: TGTGCCACCAGCAGTCGCGAGAGGGCAGGAGAAAGGGAAGCTTCCTTT. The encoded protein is CATSSRERAGEREASF.